A single sample gave rise to the 31 T cell receptor beta chains below, sequenced in a study of blood T cell repertoires in COVID-19. Only in-frame clones appear in the TCRdb table, and some are missing; sequencing was by immunoSEQ multiplex PCR. The sample shows over 350,000 clones, roughly 89% of them seen only once. Sample: peripheral blood. Source of these receptors: a woman aged 25 to 39 with acute or convalescent COVID-19.

The chain is built from TRBV19 and TRBJ1-1, with 9 bases aligning to TRBD1. Looked up from germline, CDR1 is LNHDA and CDR2 is SQIVND (reference sequence). J was trimmed by 4 bases and V by 4 bases; bases with no gene match: 10. The CDR3 runs 16 residues. Here the CDR3 DNA reads TGTGCCAGTAGTAGGAGGGACAGGGTTTTGGGCACTGAAGCTTTCTTT. This gives the protein CASSRRDRVLGTEAFF.

The gene calls are TRBV4-1 and TRBJ2-7, with D possibly matching TRBD1 (6 bases). This CDR3 is 17 amino acids long. CDR1 and CDR2 from the germline V gene are MGHRA and YSYEKL. Trimming took 1 base from V and 6 from J, leaving 22 bases between them. The CDR3 DNA is TGCGCCAGCAGCCAAGGAGTATCCGCAGGGGAAGGAGTCGAGCAGTACTTC. Its translation: CASSQGVSAGEGVEQYF.

In this sample, this clone turned up a few times. The chain joins TRBV6-5 to TRBJ1-6; no clear D gene. The CDR3 is made up of 12 amino acids. CDR1 and CDR2 from the germline V gene are MNHEY and SVGAGI. The V end lost 3 bases, the J end lost 8 bases, and 5 bases lay between the germline ends. The CDR3 region is CASSYGYSPLHF. For the CDR3, the DNA is TGTGCCAGCAGTTATGGCTATTCACCCCTCCACTTT.

The chain has TRBV2 and TRBJ1-4; 7 bases fit TRBD1. Germline values: CDR1 SNHLY, CDR2 FYNNEI. V dropped 8 bases and J dropped 9; count of bases not matched to a gene: 9. This CDR3 has 13 amino acids. The CDR3 sequence is CASLTRTGKKLFF. The CDR3 DNA reads TGTGCCAGCCTTACTCGGACAGGCAAAAAACTGTTTTTT. The full variable domain, its missing parts supplied by reference TRBV2 and TRBJ1-4, is EPEVTQTPSHQVTQMGQEVILRCVPISNHLYFYWYRQILGQKVEFLVSFYNNEISEKSEIFDDQFSVERPDGSNFTLKIRSTKLEDSAMYFCASLTRTGKKLFFGSGTQLSVL.

The rearrangement links TRBV2 to TRBJ2-5, with TRBD1 matching over 7 bases. The V gene's germline CDR1 is SNHLY and CDR2 FYNNEI. The CDR3 loop spans 16 amino acids. The V and J ends lost 3 bases and 1 base, in that order; junction bases with no gene match: 8. CDR3 coding DNA: TGTGCCAGCAGTGATCAAGGGACAGTCTTCCAAGAGACCCAGTACTTC. This gives the protein CASSDQGTVFQETQYF.

The chain is built from TRBV6-5 and TRBJ2-7; TRBD1 matches at 7 bases. Per germline, CDR1 MNHEY and CDR2 SVGAGI. This CDR3 spans 15 amino acids. Losses at the gene ends were 5 bases for V and 2 bases for J; bases not matched to a gene: 9. The CDR3 nucleotides read TGTGCCAGCAGTCGCTCCCGGGACAGAACCTACGAGCAGTACTTC. It translates to CASSRSRDRTYEQYF.

The V call is TRBV9, the J call TRBJ1-6; 9 bases agree with TRBD1. The CDR3 covers 13 residues. The V gene's germline CDR1 is SGDLS and CDR2 YYNGEE. V lost 6 bases and J lost 7; bases outside the gene matches: 2. The CDR3 protein is CASTGQGNSPLHF. DNA of the CDR3: TGTGCCAGCACCGGACAGGGGAATTCACCCCTCCACTTT.

V usage is TRBV5-1 and J usage is TRBJ1-3; 7 bases line up with TRBD1. CDR3 length equals 15 residues. With 4 bases clipped from V and 1 base from J, the junction kept 5 bases outside the gene matches. Germline CDR1 reads SGHRS; CDR2 reads YFSETQ. CDR3 sequence: CASSPGTVSGNTIYF. The CDR3 nucleotides are TGCGCCAGCAGCCCGGGGACAGTGTCTGGAAACACCATATATTTT.

This clone was seen a few times. The chain carries TRBV7-2 and TRBJ2-7, with 12 bases matching TRBD1. Germline V lookup: CDR1 SGHTA, CDR2 FQGNSA. The length of the CDR3 is 14 residues. The ends lost 5 bases at V and 4 bases at J; junction bases unmatched: 3. The DNA for the CDR3 is TGTGCCAGCAGCGTGGGACAGGGGGCGTACGAGCAGTACTTC. It specifies CASSVGQGAYEQYF.

This clone was seen a handful of times. This sequence joins TRBV29-1 and TRBJ1-2, with 9 bases that match TRBD1. V lost 1 base and J lost 4; bases outside the gene matches: 1. Germline assignment: CDR1 SQVTM and CDR2 ANQGSEA. The CDR3 contains 13 residues. The CDR3: CSVEGQGVYGYTF. CDR3 nucleotides: TGCAGCGTTGAAGGACAGGGGGTCTATGGCTACACCTTC.

J is TRBJ1-2 and V is TRBV28; TRBD1 matches 10 bases. Germline V lookup: CDR1 MDHEN, CDR2 SYDVKM. V was clipped by 10 bases and J by 6 bases; unmatched bases: 11. This CDR3 contains 14 residues. The CDR3 spells CAIGQGGSWNGYTF. For the CDR3, the DNA is TGTGCCATAGGACAGGGGGGTAGTTGGAATGGCTACACCTTC.

The J gene is TRBJ2-3, the V gene TRBV6-2 or TRBV6-3, with no clear D. The V end was cut by 2 bases, the J end by 0 bases, with 9 bases between. The CDR3 runs 15 residues. Germline V gives CDR1 MNHEY, CDR2 SVGEGT. The DNA for the CDR3 is TGTGCCAGCAGTTACCGGCTGACTAGCACAGATACGCAGTATTTT. It specifies CASSYRLTSTDTQYF.

In its sample, this clone was seen a few times. CDR3 in DNA: TGTGCCAGTAGCATCGAAGGGACAGGGAGCACCGGGGAGCTGTTTTTT. This codes for CASSIEGTGSTGELFF. The chain carries TRBV19 and TRBJ2-2; the match to TRBD1 covers 9 bases. Germline V lookup: CDR1 LNHDA, CDR2 SQIVND (reference sequence). V shed 6 bases and J 4 bases; nucleotides not matched to a gene: 9. This CDR3 is built from 16 residues. The full variable domain, rest sourced from reference TRBV19 and TRBJ2-2, is DGGITQSPKYLFRKEGQNVTLSCEQNLNHDAMYWYRQDPGQGLRLIYYSQIVNDFQKGDIAEGYSVSREKKESFPLTVTSAQKNPTAFYLCASSIEGTGSTGELFFGEGSRLTVL.

The genes are TRBV6-5 and TRBJ1-6; the D is unclear. In germline, CDR1 is MNHEY, CDR2 SVGAGI. V was clipped by 6 bases and J by 7 bases, with 13 bases between them. The CDR3 runs to 14 residues. DNA of the CDR3: TGTGCCAGCAGAAAGGTGACGGGGAATTCACCCCTCCACTTT. It yields the protein CASRKVTGNSPLHF.

V is TRBV5-1 and J is TRBJ1-6; D possibly corresponds to TRBD1 (5 bases). V was cut by 0 bases and J by 8 bases, with 12 bases left in between. The length of the CDR3 is 15 residues. Germline loops: CDR1 SGHRS, CDR2 YFSETQ. In nucleotides, the CDR3 is TGCGCCAGCAGCTTGGCCCCAGGGTCGGATTCACCCCTCCACTTT. As protein: CASSLAPGSDSPLHF.

This chain connects TRBV18 to TRBJ1-6; unclear D gene. With 2 bases removed from V and 7 bases from J, the gap between germline ends came to 6 bases. CDR3 length: 13 residues. Germline loops: CDR1 KGHSH, CDR2 LQKENI. The CDR3 sequence: CASSPMANSPLHF. The CDR3 DNA is TGTGCCAGCTCACCAATGGCAAATTCACCCCTCCACTTT.

The rearrangement joins TRBV5-4 to TRBJ2-5; possible D gene TRBD2, 6 bases. Trimming left V 5 bases short and J 4 bases short, with 12 bases between. Germline CDR1 is SGHNT and CDR2 is YYREEE (reference sequence). This CDR3 region has 13 residues. The CDR3 DNA sequence: TGTGCCAGCAGAACACTAGCAGCAGAGACCCAGTACTTC. Protein: CASRTLAAETQYF.

This clone has only one observation. The chain carries TRBV2 and TRBJ2-5; perhaps TRBD2 as D (5 bases). Trimming removed 6 bases from V and 2 bases from J, with 7 bases in between. This CDR3 has 12 residues. Germline V gives CDR1 SNHLY, CDR2 FYNNEI. The CDR3 nucleotides are TGTGCCAGCAGGGACTCGCAAGAGACCCAGTACTTC. Translation: CASRDSQETQYF.

The rearrangement uses TRBV13 and TRBJ1-1; D is perhaps TRBD1 (6 bases). Trimming stripped 0 bases from V and 0 bases from J, with 8 bases between. Per the germline V gene, CDR1 is PRHDT and CDR2 is FYEKMQ (reference sequence). This CDR3 spans 15 amino acids. Written as DNA, the CDR3 is TGTGCCAGCAGCTTAGGGGACAGCGTGAACACTGAAGCTTTCTTT. Its protein product is CASSLGDSVNTEAFF.

The CDR3 spells CAVGGQGNEKLFF. Written as DNA, the CDR3 is TGTGCCGTTGGGGGACAGGGGAATGAAAAACTGTTTTTT. V usage is TRBV27 and J usage is TRBJ1-4; the match to TRBD1 covers 10 bases. Germline V CDR1 and CDR2: MNHEY, SMNVEV (reference sequence). V was pared by 11 bases and J by 5 bases, with 5 bases of the junction left unmatched. CDR3 length equals 13 residues. Drawing the rest from reference TRBV27 and TRBJ1-4, the complete variable domain is EAQVTQNPRYLITVTGKKLTVTCSQNMNHEYMSWYRQDPGLGLRQIYYSMNVEVTDKGDVPEGYKVSRKEKRNFPLILESPSPNQTSLYFCAVGGQGNEKLFFGSGTQLSVL.

This clone has just one count. DNA of the CDR3: TGTGCCAGCTCACCATTTTCCGGGACAGAAAACATTCAGTACTTC. This codes for CASSPFSGTENIQYF. The chain recombines TRBV18 with TRBJ2-4; TRBD1 matches 7 bases. The CDR3 has 15 amino acids. Germline values: CDR1 KGHSH, CDR2 LQKENI. After removal of 2 bases from V and 5 bases from J, the junction contained 6 bases not matched to a gene.

This sequence joins TRBV18 and TRBJ1-1; no definite D call. The CDR3 is 14 residues long. The V gene's germline CDR1 is KGHSH and CDR2 LQKENI. Deletions cut 3 bases from V and 1 base from J, with 9 bases between. In nucleotides, the CDR3 is TGTGCCAGCTCACCCTTACAGCAGAACACTGAAGCTTTCTTT. It yields the protein CASSPLQQNTEAFF.

This chain joins TRBV18 and TRBJ2-5; D is perhaps TRBD1 (5 bases). Per the germline V gene, CDR1 is KGHSH and CDR2 is LQKENI. V was pared by 3 bases and J by 5 bases, with 16 bases between. The CDR3 runs 15 residues. The CDR3 region is CASSPQWGRRETQYF. The CDR3 coding sequence is TGTGCCAGCTCACCTCAGTGGGGCAGACGGGAGACCCAGTACTTC.

This chain links TRBV7-3 with TRBJ2-5; TRBD2 agrees at 8 bases. This CDR3 is built from 15 residues. Per the germline V gene, CDR1 is SGHTA and CDR2 is FQGTGA. The V segment lost 1 base and the J segment 5 bases; nucleotides outside the gene matches: 6. The CDR3 is CASSLNGGAYETQYF. The CDR3 DNA follows: TGTGCCAGCAGCTTAAACGGGGGGGCGTATGAGACCCAGTACTTC.

V and J are TRBV6-5 and TRBJ1-1; no reliable D call. Germline CDR1 is MNHEY and CDR2 is SVGAGI. CDR3 length: 14 amino acids. The V end was cut by 4 bases, the J end by 5 bases, with 14 bases between. For the CDR3, the DNA is TGTGCCAGCAGTTCGACCGAGGGAGGAACTGAAGCTTTCTTT. This encodes CASSSTEGGTEAFF.

This rearrangement joins TRBV30 to TRBJ2-5; D may be TRBD2 (7 bases). CDR1 and CDR2 (germline): GTSNPN, SVGIG (reference sequence). V lost 0 bases and J lost 9, with 11 bases in between. The CDR3 is 12 residues long. The CDR3 coding sequence is TGTGCCTGGAGTGTCTTAGGGGGGGCCCAGTACTTC. It encodes CAWSVLGGAQYF.

V is TRBV10-3 and J is TRBJ1-2; TRBD1 matches at 7 bases. CDR1 and CDR2 (germline): ENHRY, SYGVKD. CDR3 size: 15 residues. Trimming removed 5 bases from V and 7 bases from J; junction bases left unmatched: 13. The CDR3 is CAISTPGTVHPGYTF. Written as DNA, the CDR3 is TGTGCCATCAGTACACCCGGGACAGTTCATCCTGGCTACACCTTC.

This sequence joins TRBV2 and TRBJ1-2; no clear D. Germline V gene data show CDR1 as SNHLY and CDR2 as FYNNEI. The CDR3 has 10 residues. Trimming took 6 bases from V and 8 from J, leaving 7 bases between them. CDR3: CASSTEGYTF. In nucleotides, the CDR3 is TGTGCCAGCAGCACTGAAGGCTACACCTTC.

The chain joins TRBV28 to TRBJ2-7, with D perhaps matching TRBD2 (6 bases). Between the trimmed V and J ends, which lost 4 bases and 4 bases, there was a span of 20 bases. The germline V gene has CDR1 MDHEN and CDR2 SYDVKM. There are 16 residues in the CDR3. The CDR3 loop reads CASSSPGLPRRYEQYF. The CDR3 region has the DNA TGTGCCAGCAGTTCCCCGGGACTGCCGAGGAGGTACGAGCAGTACTTC.

The rearrangement uses TRBV7-8 and TRBJ1-5; D not certain. From germline, CDR1 is SGHVS and CDR2 FQNEAQ. The V gene lost 5 bases and the J gene lost 7 bases, with 12 bases spanning the gap. The CDR3 loop spans 13 amino acids. The CDR3 region is CASSGGRRQPQHF. CDR3 bases: TGTGCCAGCAGCGGAGGGAGGAGACAGCCCCAGCATTTT.

Only a few counts were recorded for this clone. The chain is built from TRBV9 and TRBJ2-5; the D gene is possibly TRBD2 (6 bases). CDR1 SGDLS and CDR2 YYNGEE come from the germline V gene. Trimming took 4 bases from V and 4 from J, leaving 17 bases between them. The CDR3 contains 15 residues. The CDR3 is CASSRKGTLGETQYF. In DNA, the CDR3 is TGTGCCAGCAGCCGAAAAGGGACTTTGGGAGAGACCCAGTACTTC. Based on the CDR3 plus reference TRBV9 and TRBJ2-5, the full variable domain is DSGVTQTPKHLITATGQRVTLRCSPRSGDLSVYWYQQSLDQGLQFLIQYYNGEERAKGNILERFSAQQFPDLHSELNLSSLELGDSALYFCASSRKGTLGETQYFGPGTRLLVL.